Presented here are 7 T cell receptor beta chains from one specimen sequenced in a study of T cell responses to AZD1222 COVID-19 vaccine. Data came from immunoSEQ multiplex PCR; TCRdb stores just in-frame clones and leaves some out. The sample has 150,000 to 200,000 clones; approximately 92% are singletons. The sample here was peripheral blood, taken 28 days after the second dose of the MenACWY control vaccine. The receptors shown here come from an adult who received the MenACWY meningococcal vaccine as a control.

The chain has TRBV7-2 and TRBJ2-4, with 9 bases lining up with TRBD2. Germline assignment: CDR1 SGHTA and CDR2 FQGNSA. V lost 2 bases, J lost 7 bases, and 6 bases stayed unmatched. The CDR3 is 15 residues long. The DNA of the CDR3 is TGTGCCAGCAGCTTAATGAGGAGCGGGAGGAACATTCAGTACTTC. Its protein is CASSLMRSGRNIQYF.

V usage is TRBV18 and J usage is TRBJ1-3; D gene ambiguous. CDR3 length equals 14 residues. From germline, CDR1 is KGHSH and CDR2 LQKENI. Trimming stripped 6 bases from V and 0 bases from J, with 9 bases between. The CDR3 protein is CASSPSSSGNTIYF. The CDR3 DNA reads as TGTGCCAGCTCCCCCTCCAGCTCTGGAAACACCATATATTTT.

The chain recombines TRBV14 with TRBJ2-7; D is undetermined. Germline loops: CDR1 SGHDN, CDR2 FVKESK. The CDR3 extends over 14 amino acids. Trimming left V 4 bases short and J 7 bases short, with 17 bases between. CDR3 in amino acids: CASSPRRLDDEQYF. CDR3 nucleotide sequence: TGTGCCAGCAGCCCTCGTCGACTCGATGATGAGCAGTACTTC.

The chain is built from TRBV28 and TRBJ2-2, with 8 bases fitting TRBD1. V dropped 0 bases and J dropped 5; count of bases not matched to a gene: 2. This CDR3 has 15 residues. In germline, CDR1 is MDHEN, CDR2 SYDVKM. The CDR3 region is CASSLWTGETGELFF. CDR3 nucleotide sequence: TGTGCCAGCAGTTTATGGACAGGGGAGACCGGGGAGCTGTTTTTT.

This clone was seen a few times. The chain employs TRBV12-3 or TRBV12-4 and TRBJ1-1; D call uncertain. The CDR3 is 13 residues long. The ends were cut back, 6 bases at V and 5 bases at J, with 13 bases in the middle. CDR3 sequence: CASRFSLGTEAFF. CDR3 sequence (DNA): TGTGCCAGCAGATTCTCCTTGGGGACTGAAGCTTTCTTT.

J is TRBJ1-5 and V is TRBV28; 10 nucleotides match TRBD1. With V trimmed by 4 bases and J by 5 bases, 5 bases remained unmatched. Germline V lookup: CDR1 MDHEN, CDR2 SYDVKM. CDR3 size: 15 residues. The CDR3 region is CASSSGQGRHQPQHF. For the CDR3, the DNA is TGTGCCAGCAGTTCGGGACAGGGGAGGCATCAGCCCCAGCATTTT.

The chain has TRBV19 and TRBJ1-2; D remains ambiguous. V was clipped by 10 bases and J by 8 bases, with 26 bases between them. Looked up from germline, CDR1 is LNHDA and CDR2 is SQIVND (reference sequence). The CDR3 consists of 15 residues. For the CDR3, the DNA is TGTGCCACCCTGCCTACAGTAACCCTTTTGGAAGGCTACACCTTC. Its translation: CATLPTVTLLEGYTF.